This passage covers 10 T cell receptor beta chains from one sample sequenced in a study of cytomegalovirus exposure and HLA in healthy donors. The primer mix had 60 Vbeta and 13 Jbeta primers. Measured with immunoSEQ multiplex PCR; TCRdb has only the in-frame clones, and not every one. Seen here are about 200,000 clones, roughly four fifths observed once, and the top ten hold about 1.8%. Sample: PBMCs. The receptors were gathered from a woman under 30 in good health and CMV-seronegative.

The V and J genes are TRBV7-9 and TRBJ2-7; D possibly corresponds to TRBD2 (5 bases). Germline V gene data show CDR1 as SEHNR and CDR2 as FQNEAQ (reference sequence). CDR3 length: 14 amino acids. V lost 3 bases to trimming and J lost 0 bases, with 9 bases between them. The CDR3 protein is CASSFLRDSYEQYF. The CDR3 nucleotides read TGTGCCAGCAGCTTCTTGAGGGACTCCTACGAGCAGTACTTC. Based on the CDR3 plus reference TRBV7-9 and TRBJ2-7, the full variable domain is DTGVSQNPRHKITKRGQNVTFRCDPISEHNRLYWYRQTLGQGPEFLTYFQNEAQLEKSRLLSDRFSAERPKGSFSTLEIQRTEQGDSAMYLCASSFLRDSYEQYFGPGTRLTVT.

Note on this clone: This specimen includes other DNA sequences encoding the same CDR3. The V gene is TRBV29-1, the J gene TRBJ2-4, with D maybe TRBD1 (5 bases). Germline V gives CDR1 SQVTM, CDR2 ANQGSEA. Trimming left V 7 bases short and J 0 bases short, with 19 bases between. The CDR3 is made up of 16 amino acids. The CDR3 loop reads CSALGLTNLAKNIQYF. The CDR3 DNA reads TGCAGCGCCTTGGGGCTTACGAACTTAGCCAAAAACATTCAGTACTTC.

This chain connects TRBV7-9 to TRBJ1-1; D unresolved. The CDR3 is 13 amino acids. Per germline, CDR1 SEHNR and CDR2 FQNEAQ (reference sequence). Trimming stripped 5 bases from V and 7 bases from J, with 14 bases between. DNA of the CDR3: TGTGCCAGCAGCCCCCGCTCTACAGTTGAAGCTTTCTTT. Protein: CASSPRSTVEAFF.

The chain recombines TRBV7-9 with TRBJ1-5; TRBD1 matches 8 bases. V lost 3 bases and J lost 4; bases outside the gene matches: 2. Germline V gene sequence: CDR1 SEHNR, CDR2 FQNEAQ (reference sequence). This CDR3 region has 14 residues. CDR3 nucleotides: TGTGCCAGCAGCTTCGGACAGGGTAATCAGCCCCAGCATTTT. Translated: CASSFGQGNQPQHF.

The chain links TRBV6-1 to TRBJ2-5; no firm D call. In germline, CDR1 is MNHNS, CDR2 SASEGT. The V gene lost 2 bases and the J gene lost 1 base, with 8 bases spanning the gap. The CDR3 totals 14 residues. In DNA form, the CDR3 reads TGTGCCAGCAGTGAAATTCTACTCCAAGAGACCCAGTACTTC. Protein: CASSEILLQETQYF.

CDR3 region: CASSAPDRGFGYTF. CDR3 sequence (DNA): TGTGCCAGTAGTGCCCCGGACAGGGGGTTTGGCTACACCTTC. The rearrangement joins TRBV19 to TRBJ1-2, with 10 bases fitting TRBD1. The CDR3 length is 14 residues. Per the germline V gene, CDR1 is LNHDA and CDR2 is SQIVND (reference sequence). The ends lost 5 bases at V and 7 bases at J; junction bases unmatched: 7.

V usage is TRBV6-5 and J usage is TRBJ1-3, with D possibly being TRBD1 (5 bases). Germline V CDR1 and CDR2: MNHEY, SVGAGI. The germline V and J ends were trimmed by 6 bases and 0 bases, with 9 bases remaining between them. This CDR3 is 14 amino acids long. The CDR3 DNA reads TGTGCCAGCAGGAAGGACACCTCTGGAAACACCATATATTTT. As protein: CASRKDTSGNTIYF.

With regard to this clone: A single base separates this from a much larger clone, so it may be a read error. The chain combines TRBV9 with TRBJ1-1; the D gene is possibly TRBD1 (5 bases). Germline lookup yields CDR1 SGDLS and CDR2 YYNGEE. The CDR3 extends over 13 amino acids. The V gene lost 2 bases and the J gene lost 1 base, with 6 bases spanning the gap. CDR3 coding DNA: TGTGCCAGCAGCGTGGGGCCGAACACTGAAGCTTTCTTT. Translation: CASSVGPNTEAFF.

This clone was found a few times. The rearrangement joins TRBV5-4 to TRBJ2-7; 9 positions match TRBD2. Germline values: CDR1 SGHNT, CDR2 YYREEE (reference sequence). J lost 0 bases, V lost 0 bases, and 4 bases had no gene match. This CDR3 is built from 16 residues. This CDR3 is CASSLGSSGSSYEQYF. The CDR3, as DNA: TGTGCCAGCAGCTTGGGGAGTAGCGGGAGCTCCTACGAGCAGTACTTC.

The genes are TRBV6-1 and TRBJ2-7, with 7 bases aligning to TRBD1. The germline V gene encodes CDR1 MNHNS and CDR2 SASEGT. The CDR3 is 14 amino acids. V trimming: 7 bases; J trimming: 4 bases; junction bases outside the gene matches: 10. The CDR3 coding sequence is TGTGCCAGCACCTCGGGGACAGTCGAATACGAGCAGTACTTC. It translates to CASTSGTVEYEQYF.